This is a list of T cell receptor beta chains from one sample in a study of cytomegalovirus exposure and HLA in healthy donors. Generated by immunoSEQ multiplex PCR, the TCRdb table keeps only in-frame clones and is missing some. The repertoire holds about 270,000 clones, with about 66% as singletons. Sequenced material: PBMCs. Every receptor here comes from a female donor in good health and CMV-seronegative. Each CDR3 is given with its conserved first and last residue. Each record gives: V gene, clone size, J gene, D gene, CDR3 DNA, CDR3 protein. D genes are given only for firm matches. For some rows the clone size is stated as once, few or many, or as a class when expanded; others skip it.

>TRBV27|NA|TRBJ2-5|NA
TGTGCCAGCACTATTGGACAGCAAGAGACCCAGTACTTC
CASTIGQQETQYF
>TRBV6-5|once|TRBJ1-4|TRBD1
TGTGCCAGCAGTTCAACTCACAGGGGGGAAAAACTGTTTTTT
CASSSTHRGEKLFF
>TRBV10-3|NA|TRBJ2-1|NA
TGTGCCATCAGTGAGTCTAACGGGAGTTGGGATGAGCAGTTCTTC
CAISESNGSWDEQFF
>TRBV11-3|NA|TRBJ2-1|TRBD2
TGTGCCAGCAGCTTAGGAGCGACTAGCGGGAACTACAATGAGCAGTTCTTC
CASSLGATSGNYNEQFF
>TRBV5-1|NA|TRBJ2-5|NA
TGCGCCAGCAGCTTGGAGTCCCGGGGGGCACAAGAGACCCAGTACTTC
CASSLESRGAQETQYF
>TRBV5-1|NA|TRBJ2-5|TRBD1
TGCGCCAGCAGCTTGGGGGGACAGGGCCAAGAGACCCAGTACTTC
CASSLGGQGQETQYF
>TRBV7-8|NA|TRBJ2-5|TRBD1
TGTGCCAGCATCCCCGGGACAGGGGTGGTTGAGACCCAGTACTTC
CASIPGTGVVETQYF
>TRBV6-5|NA|TRBJ1-4|NA
TGTGCCAGCAGACAACAGGCACGGGAAAAACTGTTTTTT
CASRQQAREKLFF
>TRBV6-6|few|TRBJ1-1|NA
TGTGCCAGCAGTTCCCAACAGGTGAACACTGAAGCTTTCTTT
CASSSQQVNTEAFF
>TRBV7-2|NA|TRBJ2-7|TRBD1
TGTGCCAGCAGCTTTGCCGGGACAGCCGCCTACGAGCAGTACTTC
CASSFAGTAAYEQYF
>TRBV2|NA|TRBJ1-2|NA
TGTGCCAGCACCTCAGCGGGGTATGGCTACATCTTC
CASTSAGYGYIF
>TRBV9|NA|TRBJ1-2|TRBD1
TGTGCCAGCAGCGAAACAGGGGGCCACTATGGCTACACCTTC
CASSETGGHYGYTF
>TRBV7-9|NA|TRBJ2-3|NA
TGTGCCAGCAGCTCCCCGTCCGGGGATACGCAGTATTTT
CASSSPSGDTQYF
>TRBV4-1|few|TRBJ2-6|NA
TGCGCCAGCAGCCAAGGCGACAGCTCTGGGGCCAACGTCCTGACTTTC
CASSQGDSSGANVLTF
>TRBV5-6|few|TRBJ2-7|TRBD1
TGTGCCAGCAGTCTACCTCCGGGACAGGCCCTAGAGCAGTACTTC
CASSLPPGQALEQYF
>TRBV7-2|NA|TRBJ1-4|NA
TGTGCCAGCAGCTTAGGCGTAGGCAGGCGGACTAATAATGAAAAACTGTTTTTT
CASSLGVGRRTNNEKLFF